The TCR beta chain described here comes from a study of shared clonotypes between healthy human individuals. This clone appeared once. The same CDR3 also results from other DNA sequences found in this sample. Measured with immunoSEQ multiplex PCR; TCRdb has only the in-frame clones, and not every one. The sample has about 2.5 million clones; under 95% are singletons. Germline V gene sequence: CDR1 KGHSH, CDR2 LQKENI. The CDR3 runs 12 residues. The V end lost 4 bases, the J end lost 3 bases, and 5 bases lay between the germline ends. This chain joins TRBV18 and TRBJ2-3; D not certain. The clonotype was recovered from a man aged 18 to 30 in good health. Some clones in this sample may be carry-over from other donors' samples. Input material: naive CD4+ T cells from PBMCs. Noted subset: CD45RA+ positively selected. As DNA, the CDR3 is TGTGCCAGCTCACAAGGGACAGATACGCAGTATTTT. Translating gives CASSQGTDTQYF.